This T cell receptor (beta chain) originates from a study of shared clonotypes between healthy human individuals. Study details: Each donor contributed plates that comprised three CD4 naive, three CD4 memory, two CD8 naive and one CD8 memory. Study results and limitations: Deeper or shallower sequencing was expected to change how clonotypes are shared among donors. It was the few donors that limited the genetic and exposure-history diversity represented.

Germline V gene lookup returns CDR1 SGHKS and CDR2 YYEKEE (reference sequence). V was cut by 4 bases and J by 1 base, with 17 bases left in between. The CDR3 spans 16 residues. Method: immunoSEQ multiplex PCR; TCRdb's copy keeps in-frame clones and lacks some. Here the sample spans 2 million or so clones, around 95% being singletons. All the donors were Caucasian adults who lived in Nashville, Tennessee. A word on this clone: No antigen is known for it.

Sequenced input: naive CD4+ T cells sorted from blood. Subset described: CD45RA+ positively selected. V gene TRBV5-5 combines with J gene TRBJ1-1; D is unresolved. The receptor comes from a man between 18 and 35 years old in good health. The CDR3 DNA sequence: TGTGCCAGCAGCGCTTGGCCCTATCCGGCGAACACTGAAGCTTTCTTT. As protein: CASSAWPYPANTEAFF.